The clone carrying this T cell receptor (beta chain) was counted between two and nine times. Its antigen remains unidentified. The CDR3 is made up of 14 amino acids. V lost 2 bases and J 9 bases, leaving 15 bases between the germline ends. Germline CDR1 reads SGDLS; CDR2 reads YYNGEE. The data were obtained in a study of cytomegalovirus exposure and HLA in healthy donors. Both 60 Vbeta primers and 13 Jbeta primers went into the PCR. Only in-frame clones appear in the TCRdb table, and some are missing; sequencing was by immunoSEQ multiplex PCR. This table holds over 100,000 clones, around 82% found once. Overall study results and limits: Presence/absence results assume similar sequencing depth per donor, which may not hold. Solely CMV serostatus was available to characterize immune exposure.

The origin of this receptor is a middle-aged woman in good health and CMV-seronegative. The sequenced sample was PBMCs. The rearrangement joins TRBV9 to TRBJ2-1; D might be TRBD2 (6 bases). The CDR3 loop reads CASSVGTVEPEQFF. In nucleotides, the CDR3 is TGTGCCAGCAGCGTCGGGACTGTAGAACCTGAGCAGTTCTTC.